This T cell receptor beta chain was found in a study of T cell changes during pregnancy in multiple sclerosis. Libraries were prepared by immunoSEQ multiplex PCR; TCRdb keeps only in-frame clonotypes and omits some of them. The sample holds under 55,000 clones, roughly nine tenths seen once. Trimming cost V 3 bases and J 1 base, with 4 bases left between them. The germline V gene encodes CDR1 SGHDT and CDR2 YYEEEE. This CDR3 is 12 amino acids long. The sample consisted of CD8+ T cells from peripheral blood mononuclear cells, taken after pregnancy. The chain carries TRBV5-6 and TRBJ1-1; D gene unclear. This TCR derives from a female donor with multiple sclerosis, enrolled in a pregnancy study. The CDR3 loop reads CASSSGNTEAFF. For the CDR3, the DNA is TGTGCCAGCAGCTCAGGGAACACTGAAGCTTTCTTT.